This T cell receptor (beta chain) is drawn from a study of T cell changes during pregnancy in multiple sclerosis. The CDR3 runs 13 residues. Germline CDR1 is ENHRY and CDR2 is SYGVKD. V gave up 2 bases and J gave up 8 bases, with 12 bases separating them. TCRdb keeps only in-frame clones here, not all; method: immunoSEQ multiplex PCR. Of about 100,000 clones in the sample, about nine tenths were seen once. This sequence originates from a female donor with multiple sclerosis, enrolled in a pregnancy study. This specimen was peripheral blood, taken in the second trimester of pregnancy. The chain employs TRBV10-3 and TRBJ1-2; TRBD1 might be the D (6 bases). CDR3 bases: TGTGCCATCAGTGAGACAGGGCTAAAAGGCTACACCTTC. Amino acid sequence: CAISETGLKGYTF.